This T cell receptor beta chain was found in a study of Ad26.COV2.S vaccination and SARS-CoV-2 variants (dated by TCRdb to 2020 to 2023). Study-level background: Vaccine-arm donors came from COV1001, a multicentre, randomized, double-blind, placebo-controlled phase I-IIa trial of Ad26.COV2.S in healthy adults. Ad26.COV2.S was administered intramuscularly at a dose of 5x10^10 or 1x10^11 viral particles, either as one shot or as two shots given 56 days apart. The specificity and breadth of SARS-CoV-2-reactive T cell receptors after Ad26.COV2.S vaccination were assessed by TCRbeta repertoire sequencing. The TCR-sequenced set comprised around 30 samples: around 20 Ad26.COV2.S vaccine recipients, 5 placebo recipients and 8 SARS-CoV-2 convalescent individuals. Participants in the trial were split at random into five groups of five each, receiving low-dose or high-dose Ad26.COV2.S once or twice, or else placebo on both occasions. Investigators did not know the trial group allocation while performing experiments and assessing outcomes. Here is what the overall study found, with its caveats: Vaccine and placebo recipients had similar non-spike TCR breadth, a finding consistent with the vaccine containing only spike. Compared with placebo recipients, Ad26.COV2.S recipients showed higher spike-specific TCR breadth (P = 0.0014). The authors noted that the TCR breadth and depth analyses may have underestimated total T cell responses. Comparing responses between vaccine doses or regimens was not something the study was powered to do. After vaccination, spike-specific CD8+ and CD4+ T cell responses were reported to show substantial breadth.

Taken from cysteine to phenylalanine, the CDR3 has 15 residues. Only the CDR3 DNA is retained, 45 bases long and in frame from the first base. The junction shows trimming of 4 bases on V and 4 bases on J, plus 17 bases between the germline ends. CDR1 and CDR2 are drawn from the germline V gene: SGHRS, YFSETQ. The immunoSEQ Assay was used to sequence TCRbeta CDR3 regions. After extraction, genomic DNA underwent amplification by bias-controlled multiplex PCR, followed by high-throughput sequencing. The original methods were these. To quantify the absolute abundance of each unique TCRbeta CDR3 region, sequences were collapsed and filtered. T cell fraction was estimated by normalization of TCRbeta template counts to usable DNA, with usable DNA being measured through amplification of reference genes present in all nucleated cells. Repertoire TCRs were annotated as SARS-CoV-2-specific by exact matching of V gene, CDR3 amino acid sequence and J gene to a known reactive TCR set. The reference SARS-CoV-2 TCR set came from MIRA and was filtered for enrichment in COVID-19-positive ImmuneCODE repertoires, removing public or cross-reactive TCRs. Using the MIRA antigens, annotated TCRs were further analysed by specific ORF or by position within an ORF. Breadth was defined as the number of annotated unique rearrangements divided by the total number of unique productive rearrangements, and depth was defined as the summed frequency of the annotated unique rearrangements. TCR breadth was compared between groups using two-sided Wilcoxon rank-sum tests. The immuneACCESS repertoire file appears here via TCRdb, limited to in-frame rearrangements. These files lack a portion of the clones; in checked studies, under half of the deficit traces to unresolved V genes, and the cause of the others is not known. V and J calls and clone size are given by that table; D and trimming were obtained from the DNA. Across this sample there are approximately 300,000 clones, with roughly 84% seen only once. The ten largest make up 1.9% of the sample.

The meaning of the sample's treatment or condition label: about 20 received Ad26.COV2.S at low or high dose, single or two shots; about five received placebo; per-sample allocation not given. For vaccine and placebo recipients, repertoires were sequenced using samples collected on day 63 after the first injection. Cohort 1b enrolled about two dozen adults aged 18-55 years at a single site in Boston, USA, between 29 July and 7 August 2020. Ad26.COV2.S was a replication-incompetent adenovirus type 26 vector that expressed a prefusion-stabilized SARS-CoV-2 spike protein derived from the original Wuhan strain. Concerning this clone itself: There is no known antigen for this receptor. Base qualities are not provided; no much larger clone lies one nucleotide away.

The chain is assembled from TRBV5-1 and TRBJ1-2; D gene: possibly TRBD1, on 5 matching bases. The clonotype was recovered from a person aged 18-65 years who received the Ad26.COV2.S COVID-19 vaccine or a placebo. Specimen: peripheral blood, collected in a trial of Ad26.COV2.S vaccine versus placebo. The CDR3: CASSGGWGAIYGYTF. The bases read TGCGCCAGCAGCGGGGGGTGGGGAGCCATCTATGGCTACACCTTC.